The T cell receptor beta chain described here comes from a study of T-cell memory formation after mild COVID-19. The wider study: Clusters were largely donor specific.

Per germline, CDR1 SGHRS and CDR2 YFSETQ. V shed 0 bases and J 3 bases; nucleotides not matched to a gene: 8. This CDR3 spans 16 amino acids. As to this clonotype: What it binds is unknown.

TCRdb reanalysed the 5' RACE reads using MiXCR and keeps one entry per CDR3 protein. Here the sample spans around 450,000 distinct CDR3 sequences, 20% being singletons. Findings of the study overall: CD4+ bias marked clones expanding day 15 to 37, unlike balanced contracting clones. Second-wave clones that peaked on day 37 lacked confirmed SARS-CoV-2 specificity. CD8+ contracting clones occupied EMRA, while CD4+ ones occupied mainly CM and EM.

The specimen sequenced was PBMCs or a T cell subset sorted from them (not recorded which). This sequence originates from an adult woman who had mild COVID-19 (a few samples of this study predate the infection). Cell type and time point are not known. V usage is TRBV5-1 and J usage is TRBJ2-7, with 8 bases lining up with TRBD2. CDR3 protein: CASSLAPAGEYYEQYF. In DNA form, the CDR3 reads TGCGCCAGCAGCTTGGCCCCAGCGGGGGAATACTACGAGCAGTACTTC.